The T cell receptor beta chain described here comes from a study of vaccination effects on CD4 cells after COVID-19. Study-wide points: A shortage of convalescent patients and an absence of early post-infection timepoints characterized the study. Spike-reactive clones in convalescents after vaccination were chiefly newly vaccine-induced.

Produced via immunoSEQ multiplex PCR; TCRdb's table is partial and in-frame only. The sample consists of tens of thousands of clones, 73% of them appearing once. Pools of viral peptides were used by the ViraFEST assay to expand antigen-specific CD4+ T cells ahead of sequencing. Following an approximately 11-day culture, CD4+ T cells were purified. PCR confirmed that the person was infected with SARS-CoV-2 between March and December 2020. On days 3 and 7, fresh IL-2 medium replaced half the medium. Comments on this clone: The antigen is unknown.

Sequencing was performed on CD4+ T cells from PBMCs cultured with a peptide pool, taken before COVID-19 vaccination. The clonotype originates from a human donor who had a prior SARS-CoV-2 infection.

CDR3: CASNRGQGNEKLFF. Written as DNA, the CDR3 is TGTGCCAGTAACAGGGGACAGGGTAATGAAAAACTGTTTTTT. V usage is TRBV19 and J usage is TRBJ1-4; the match to TRBD1 covers 9 bases. The CDR3 loop spans 14 amino acids. V dropped 7 bases and J dropped 4; count of bases not matched to a gene: 4. Germline V gives CDR1 LNHDA, CDR2 SQIVND (reference sequence). Supplemented by reference TRBV19 and TRBJ1-4, the full variable domain reads DGGITQSPKYLFRKEGQNVTLSCEQNLNHDAMYWYRQDPGQGLRLIYYSQIVNDFQKGDIAEGYSVSREKKESFPLTVTSAQKNPTAFYLCASNRGQGNEKLFFGSGTQLSVL.